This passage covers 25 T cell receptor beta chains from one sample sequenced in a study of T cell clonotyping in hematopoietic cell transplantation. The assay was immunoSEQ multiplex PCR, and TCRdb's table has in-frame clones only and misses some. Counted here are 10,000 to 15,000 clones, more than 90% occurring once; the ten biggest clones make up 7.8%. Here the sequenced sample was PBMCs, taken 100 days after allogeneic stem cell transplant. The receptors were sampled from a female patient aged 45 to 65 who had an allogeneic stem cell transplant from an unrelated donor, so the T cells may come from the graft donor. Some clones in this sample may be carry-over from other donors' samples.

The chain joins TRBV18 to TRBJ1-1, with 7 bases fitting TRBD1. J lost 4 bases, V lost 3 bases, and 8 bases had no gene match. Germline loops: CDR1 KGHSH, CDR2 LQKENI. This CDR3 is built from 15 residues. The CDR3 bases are TGTGCCAGCTCACCTGCGACAGGGCGAGTCACTGAAGCTTTCTTT. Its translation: CASSPATGRVTEAFF.

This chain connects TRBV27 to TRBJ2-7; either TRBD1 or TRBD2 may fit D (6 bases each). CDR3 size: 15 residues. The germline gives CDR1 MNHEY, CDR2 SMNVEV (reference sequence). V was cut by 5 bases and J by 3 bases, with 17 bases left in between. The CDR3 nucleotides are TGTGCCAGCAGTCGAAGGGGGAGTAGCGGCTACGAGCAGTACTTC. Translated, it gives CASSRRGSSGYEQYF.

CDR3 in DNA: TGTGCCTGGAGAAGGACTAGCAGCACAGATACGCAGTATTTT. It codes for CAWRRTSSTDTQYF. This chain uses TRBV30 with TRBJ2-3; 8 nucleotides match TRBD2. The germline gives CDR1 GTSNPN, CDR2 SVGIG (reference sequence). The CDR3 loop spans 14 amino acids. J gave up 0 bases and V 3 bases, and 2 bases lay outside the gene matches. Complete variable domain (other parts from reference TRBV30 and TRBJ2-3): SQTIHQWPATLVQPVGSPLSLECTVEGTSNPNLYWYRQAAGRGLQLLFYSVGIGQISSEVPQNLSASRPQDRQFILSSKKLLLSDSGFYLCAWRRTSSTDTQYFGPGTRLTVL.

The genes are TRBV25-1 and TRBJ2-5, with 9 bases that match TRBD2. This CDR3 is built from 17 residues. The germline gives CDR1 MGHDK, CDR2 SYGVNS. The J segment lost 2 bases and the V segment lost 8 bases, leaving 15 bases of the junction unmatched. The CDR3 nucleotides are TGTGCCAGCCAAGATAGCCTCGCTAGCGGGATACAAGAGACCCAGTACTTC. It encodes CASQDSLASGIQETQYF. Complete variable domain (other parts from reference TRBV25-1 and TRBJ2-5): EADIYQTPRYLVIGTGKKITLECSQTMGHDKMYWYQQDPGMELHLIHYSYGVNSTEKGDLSSESTVSRIRTEHFPLTLESARPSHTSQYLCASQDSLASGIQETQYFGPGTRLLVL.

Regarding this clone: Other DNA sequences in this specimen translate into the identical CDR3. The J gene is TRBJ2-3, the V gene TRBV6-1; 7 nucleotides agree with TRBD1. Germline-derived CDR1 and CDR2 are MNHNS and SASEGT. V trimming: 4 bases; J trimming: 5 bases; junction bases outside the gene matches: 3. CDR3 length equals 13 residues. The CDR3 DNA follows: TGTGCCAGCAGTGCCCAGGGGGTAGATACGCAGTATTTT. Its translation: CASSAQGVDTQYF.

The CDR3 loop reads CAISESEVRYTF. DNA for the CDR3: TGTGCCATCAGTGAGTCCGAAGTACGCTACACCTTC. The rearrangement links TRBV10-3 to TRBJ1-2; no definite D call. The CDR3 sequence is 12 residues long. The V gene lost 0 bases and the J gene lost 9 bases, with 8 bases spanning the gap. Germline assignment: CDR1 ENHRY and CDR2 SYGVKD.

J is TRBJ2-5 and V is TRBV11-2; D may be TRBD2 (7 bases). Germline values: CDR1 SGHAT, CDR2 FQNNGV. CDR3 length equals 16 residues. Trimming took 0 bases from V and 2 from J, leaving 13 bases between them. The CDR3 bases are TGTGCCAGCAGCTTAGAAGGGGGGAGGGGACAAGAGACCCAGTACTTC. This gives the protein CASSLEGGRGQETQYF.

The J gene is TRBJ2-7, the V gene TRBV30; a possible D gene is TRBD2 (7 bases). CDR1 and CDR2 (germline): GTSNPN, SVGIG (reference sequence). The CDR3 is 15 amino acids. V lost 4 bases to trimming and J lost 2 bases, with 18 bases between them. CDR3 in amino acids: CAWTHPGEGAYEQYF. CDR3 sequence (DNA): TGTGCCTGGACCCACCCCGGGGAGGGGGCCTACGAGCAGTACTTC.

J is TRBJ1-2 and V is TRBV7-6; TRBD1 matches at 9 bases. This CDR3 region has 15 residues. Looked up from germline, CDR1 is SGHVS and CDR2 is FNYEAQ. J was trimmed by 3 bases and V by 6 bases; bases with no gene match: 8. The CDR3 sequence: CASSPLTGGDYGYTF. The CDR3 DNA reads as TGTGCCAGCAGTCCTCTGACAGGGGGGGACTATGGCTACACCTTC.

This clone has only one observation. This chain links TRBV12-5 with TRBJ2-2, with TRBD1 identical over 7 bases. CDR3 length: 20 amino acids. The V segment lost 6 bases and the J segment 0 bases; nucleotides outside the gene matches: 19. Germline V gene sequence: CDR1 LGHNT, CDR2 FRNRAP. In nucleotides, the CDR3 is TGTGCTAGTGGGACCTTATCTATCACCTCCGGGACAGCGAACACCGGGGAGCTGTTTTTT. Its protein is CASGTLSITSGTANTGELFF.

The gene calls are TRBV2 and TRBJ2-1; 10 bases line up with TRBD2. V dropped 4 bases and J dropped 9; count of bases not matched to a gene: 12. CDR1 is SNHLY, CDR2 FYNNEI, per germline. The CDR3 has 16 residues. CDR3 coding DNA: TGTGCCAGCAGTGTGAAGCGGGAGGGCCAGGGGGCTGAGCAGTTCTTC. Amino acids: CASSVKREGQGAEQFF. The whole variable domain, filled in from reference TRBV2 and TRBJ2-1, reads EPEVTQTPSHQVTQMGQEVILRCVPISNHLYFYWYRQILGQKVEFLVSFYNNEISEKSEIFDDQFSVERPDGSNFTLKIRSTKLEDSAMYFCASSVKREGQGAEQFFGPGTRLTVL.

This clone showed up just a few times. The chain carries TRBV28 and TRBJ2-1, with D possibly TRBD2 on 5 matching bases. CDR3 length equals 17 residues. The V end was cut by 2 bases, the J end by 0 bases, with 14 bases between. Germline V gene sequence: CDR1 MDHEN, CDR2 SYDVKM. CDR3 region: CASSLVERVGSYNEQFF. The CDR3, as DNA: TGTGCCAGCAGTTTAGTCGAGAGGGTCGGCTCCTACAATGAGCAGTTCTTC.

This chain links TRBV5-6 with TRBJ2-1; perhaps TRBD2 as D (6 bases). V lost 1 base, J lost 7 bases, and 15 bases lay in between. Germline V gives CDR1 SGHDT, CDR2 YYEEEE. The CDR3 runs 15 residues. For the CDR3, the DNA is TGTGCCAGCAGCTTGTCACCTAGCGAGGGGAATGAGCAGTTCTTC. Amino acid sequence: CASSLSPSEGNEQFF.

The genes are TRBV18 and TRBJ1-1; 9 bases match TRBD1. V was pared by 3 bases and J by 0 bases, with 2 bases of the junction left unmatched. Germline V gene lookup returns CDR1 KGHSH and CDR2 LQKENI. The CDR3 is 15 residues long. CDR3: CASSPGQGLNTEAFF. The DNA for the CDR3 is TGTGCCAGCTCACCGGGACAGGGATTGAACACTGAAGCTTTCTTT.

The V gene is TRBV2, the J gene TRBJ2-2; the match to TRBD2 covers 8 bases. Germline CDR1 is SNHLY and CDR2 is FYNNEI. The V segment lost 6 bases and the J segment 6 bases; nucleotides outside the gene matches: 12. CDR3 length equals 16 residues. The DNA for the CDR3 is TGTGCCAGCAGGGGTATTCTAGCGGGTGGGCCCGGGGAGCTGTTTTTT. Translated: CASRGILAGGPGELFF.

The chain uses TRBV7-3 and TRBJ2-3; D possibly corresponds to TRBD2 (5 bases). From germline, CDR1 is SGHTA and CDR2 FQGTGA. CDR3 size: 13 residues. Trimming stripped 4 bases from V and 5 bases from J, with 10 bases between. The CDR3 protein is CASSSHRGDTQYF. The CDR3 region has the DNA TGTGCCAGCAGCTCCCACCGGGGAGATACGCAGTATTTT.

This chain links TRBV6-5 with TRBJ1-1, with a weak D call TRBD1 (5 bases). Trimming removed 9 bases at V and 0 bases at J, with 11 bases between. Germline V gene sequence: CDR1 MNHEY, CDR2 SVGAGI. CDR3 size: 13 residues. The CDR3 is CASWDGMNTEAFF. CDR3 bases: TGTGCCAGTTGGGACGGCATGAACACTGAAGCTTTCTTT.

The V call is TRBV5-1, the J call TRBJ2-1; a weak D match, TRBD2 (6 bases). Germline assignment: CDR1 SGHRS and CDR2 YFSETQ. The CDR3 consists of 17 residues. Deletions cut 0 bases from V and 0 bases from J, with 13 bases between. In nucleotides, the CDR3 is TGCGCCAGCAGCTTGGGGCCGGGACTCAGCTCCTACAATGAGCAGTTCTTC. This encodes CASSLGPGLSSYNEQFF.

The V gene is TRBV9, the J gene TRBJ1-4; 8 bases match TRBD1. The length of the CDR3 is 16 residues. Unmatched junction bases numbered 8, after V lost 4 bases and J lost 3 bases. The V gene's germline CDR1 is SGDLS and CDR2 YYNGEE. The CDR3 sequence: CASSLGQGSSNEKLFF. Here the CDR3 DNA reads TGTGCCAGCAGCTTAGGACAGGGATCCTCTAATGAAAAACTGTTTTTT.

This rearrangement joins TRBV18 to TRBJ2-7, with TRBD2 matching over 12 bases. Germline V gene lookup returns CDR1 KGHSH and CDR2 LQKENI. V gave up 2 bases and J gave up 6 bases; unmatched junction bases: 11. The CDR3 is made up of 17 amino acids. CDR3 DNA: TGTGCCAGCTCACCATTGGCTAGCGGGGGGGCCGTTGGCGAGCAGTACTTC. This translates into CASSPLASGGAVGEQYF.

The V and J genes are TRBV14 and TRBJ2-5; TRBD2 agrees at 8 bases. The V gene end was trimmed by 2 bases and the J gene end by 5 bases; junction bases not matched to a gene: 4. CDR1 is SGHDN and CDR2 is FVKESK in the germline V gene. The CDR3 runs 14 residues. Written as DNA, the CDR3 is TGTGCCAGCAGCCAAATACCGGGAGGGGAGACCCAGTACTTC. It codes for CASSQIPGGETQYF.

The CDR3 DNA follows: TGTGCCACCAGCAGAGGGGTAAGCGGGAGTGGCGATCTTGAGCAGTTCTTC. Its protein is CATSRGVSGSGDLEQFF. The rearrangement joins TRBV15 to TRBJ2-1; 8 bases match TRBD2. V was clipped by 1 base and J by 9 bases; unmatched bases: 14. This CDR3 spans 17 amino acids. Germline lookup yields CDR1 LNHNV and CDR2 YYDKDF (reference sequence).

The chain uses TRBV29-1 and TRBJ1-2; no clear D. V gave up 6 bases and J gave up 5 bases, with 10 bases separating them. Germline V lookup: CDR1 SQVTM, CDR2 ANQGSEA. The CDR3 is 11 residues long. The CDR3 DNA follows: TGCAGCGTCTCCGTGGATTATGGCTACACCTTC. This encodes CSVSVDYGYTF.

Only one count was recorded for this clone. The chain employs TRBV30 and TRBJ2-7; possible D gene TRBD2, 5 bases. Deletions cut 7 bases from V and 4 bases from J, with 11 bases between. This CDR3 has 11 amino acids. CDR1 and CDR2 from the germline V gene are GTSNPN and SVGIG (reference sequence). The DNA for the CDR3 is TGTGCCTATCTGACGGGATACGAGCAGTACTTC. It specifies CAYLTGYEQYF.

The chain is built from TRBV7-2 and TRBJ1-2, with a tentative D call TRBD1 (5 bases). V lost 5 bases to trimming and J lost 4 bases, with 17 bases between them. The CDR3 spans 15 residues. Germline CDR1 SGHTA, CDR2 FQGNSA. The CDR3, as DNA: TGTGCCAGCAGCCGAAACTCACAGGACGGCTATGGCTACACCTTC. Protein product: CASSRNSQDGYGYTF.